This T cell receptor beta chain originates from a study of response to subunit inactivated influenza vaccine. Points from the study as a whole: The authors proposed limited new T cell recruitment per seasonal influenza vaccination.

About this clonotype: Antigen specificity is unknown.

This CDR3 region has 19 residues. The V segment lost 4 bases and the J segment 0 bases; nucleotides outside the gene matches: 15. Germline V gene lookup returns CDR1 ENHRY and CDR2 SYGVKD. TCRdb reanalysed the RT-PCR reads using MiXCR and keeps one entry per CDR3 protein. The sample comprises 860,000 or so distinct CDR3 sequences, 21% of which are singletons, and roughly 10% rests with the top ten. The chain carries TRBV10-3 and TRBJ2-3, with 8 bases aligning to TRBD2. The sample was PBMCs from blood, taken around 5 days after vaccination. The TCR comes from a man aged 45-60 years who received an inactivated influenza vaccine. CDR3 sequence reads: CAISGEGAGDLHSTDTQYF. The CDR3 region has the DNA TGTGCCATCAGTGGGGAGGGAGCGGGAGACCTCCATAGCACAGATACGCAGTATTTT.